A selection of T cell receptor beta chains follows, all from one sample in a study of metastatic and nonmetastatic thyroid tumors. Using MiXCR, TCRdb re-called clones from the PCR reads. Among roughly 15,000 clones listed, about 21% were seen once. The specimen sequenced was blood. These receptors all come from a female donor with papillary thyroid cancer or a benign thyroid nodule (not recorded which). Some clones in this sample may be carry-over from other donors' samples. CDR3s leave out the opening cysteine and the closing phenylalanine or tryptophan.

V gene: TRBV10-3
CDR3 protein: AITPDQQGELF

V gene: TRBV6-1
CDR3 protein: ASSRGTSGHLGETQY

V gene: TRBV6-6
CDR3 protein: ASSYAGAQGGDSPLH

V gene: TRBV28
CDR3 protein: ASSLFLPGTEETQY

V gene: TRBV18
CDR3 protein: ASSRGDGAEAF

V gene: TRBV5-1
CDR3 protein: AISPIGMNTGELF

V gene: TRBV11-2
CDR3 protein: ASSLVGQSTDTQY

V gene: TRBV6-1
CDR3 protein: ASTTDGGPRRF

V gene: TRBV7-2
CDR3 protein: ASSSGTGAGSPLH

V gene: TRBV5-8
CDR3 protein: ASRRREGSNYQF

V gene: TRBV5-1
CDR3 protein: ASSPGGAYQPQH

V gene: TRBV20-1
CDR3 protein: SASPSSYEQY

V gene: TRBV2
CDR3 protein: ASSREPGSTDTQY

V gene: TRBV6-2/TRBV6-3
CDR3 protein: ATRAVNSTLH

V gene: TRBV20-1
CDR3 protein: SAYLGQGDSNEQF

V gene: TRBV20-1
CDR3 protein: SIPGQGGYNEQF

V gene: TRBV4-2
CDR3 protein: ASSQATSGSFYEQF

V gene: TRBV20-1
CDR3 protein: SARPSGYEQF

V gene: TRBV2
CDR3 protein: ASSSGTTLQETQY

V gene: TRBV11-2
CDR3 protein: ASSLGPSSYNEQF

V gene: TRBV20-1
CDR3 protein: SARELTRDEQF

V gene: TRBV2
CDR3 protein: ACNFGGSTESF

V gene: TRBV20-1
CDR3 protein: SAPGLAGLNTGELF

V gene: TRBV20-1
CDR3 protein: SARGGLGGLNEQF

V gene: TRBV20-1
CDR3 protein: SAHIAGLNTEAF

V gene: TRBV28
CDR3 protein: ASSAQETQY

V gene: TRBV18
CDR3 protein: ASSPSGSKYEQY

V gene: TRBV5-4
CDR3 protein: ASSPGGAGRSYT

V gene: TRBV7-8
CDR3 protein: ASRPSRGDYEQY

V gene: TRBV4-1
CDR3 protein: ASSQEMSSEQY

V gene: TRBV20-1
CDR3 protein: SARLAGGPRDQETQY

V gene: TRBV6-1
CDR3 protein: ASSEVRAGSYEQY

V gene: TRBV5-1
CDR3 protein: ASRTGIMRMTMNTEAF

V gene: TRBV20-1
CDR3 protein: SASASGTDVTEQF

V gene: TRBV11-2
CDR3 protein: ASSLEGGEQY

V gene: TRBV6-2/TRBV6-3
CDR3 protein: ASRGCGHGYT

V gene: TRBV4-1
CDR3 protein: ASSQGRIARGSDTGELF

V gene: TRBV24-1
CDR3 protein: ATRGAGAGNEQF

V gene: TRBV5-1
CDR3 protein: ASSLATGSDTQY

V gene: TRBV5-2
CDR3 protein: ASKDGLAGPYSSTDTQY

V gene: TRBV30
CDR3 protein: AWSRTGYEQY

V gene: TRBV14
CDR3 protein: ASSRSGRGPGDTQETQY

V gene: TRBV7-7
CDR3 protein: ASSPGLAGVTGELF

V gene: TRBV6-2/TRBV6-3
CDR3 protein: ASSYSDRLF

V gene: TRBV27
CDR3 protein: ASSLDRSVNSPLH

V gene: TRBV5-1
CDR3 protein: ASSLDPGQGSNEQY

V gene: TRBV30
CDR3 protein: AWGGLHNEQF

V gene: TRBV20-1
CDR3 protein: SARGTSAYEQY

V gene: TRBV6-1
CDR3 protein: ASSGIYSNQPQH

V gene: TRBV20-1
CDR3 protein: SARVAGPLNEQF

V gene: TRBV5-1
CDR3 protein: ASSLGNLGANVLT

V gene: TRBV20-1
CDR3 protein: SARPDGLLYGSYT

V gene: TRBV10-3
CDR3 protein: AISSGHKETQY

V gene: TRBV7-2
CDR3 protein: ASSSGTSGNFIDEQF

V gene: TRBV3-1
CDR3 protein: ASSQESGVSTGELF

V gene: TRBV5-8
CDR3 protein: ASSAGTSTNYNEQF

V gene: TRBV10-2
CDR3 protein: ASSEPGTGQETQY

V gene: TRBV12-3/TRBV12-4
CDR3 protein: ASSPRTGDSPLH